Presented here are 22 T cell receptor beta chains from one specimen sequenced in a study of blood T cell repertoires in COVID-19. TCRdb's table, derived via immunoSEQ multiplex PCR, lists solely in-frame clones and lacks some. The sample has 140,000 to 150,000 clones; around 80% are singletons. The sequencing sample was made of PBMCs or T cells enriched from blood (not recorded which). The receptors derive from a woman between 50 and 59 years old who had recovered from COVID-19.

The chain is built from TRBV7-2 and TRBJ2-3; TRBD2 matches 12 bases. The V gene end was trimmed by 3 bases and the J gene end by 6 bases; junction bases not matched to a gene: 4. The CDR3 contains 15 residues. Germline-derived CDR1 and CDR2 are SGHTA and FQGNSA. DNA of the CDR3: TGTGCCAGCAGCTTCGCCGGGACTAGCGGGGATACGCAGTATTTT. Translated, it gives CASSFAGTSGDTQYF.

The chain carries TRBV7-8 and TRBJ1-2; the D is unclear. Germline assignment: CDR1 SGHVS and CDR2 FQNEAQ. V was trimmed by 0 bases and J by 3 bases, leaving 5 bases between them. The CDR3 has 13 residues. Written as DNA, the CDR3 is TGTGCCAGCAGCTTAGCCGGGGACTATGGCTACACCTTC. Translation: CASSLAGDYGYTF.

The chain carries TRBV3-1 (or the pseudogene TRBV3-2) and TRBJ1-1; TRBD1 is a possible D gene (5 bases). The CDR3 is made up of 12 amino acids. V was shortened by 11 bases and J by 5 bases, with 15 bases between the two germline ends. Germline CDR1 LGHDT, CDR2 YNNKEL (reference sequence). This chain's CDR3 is CASQGWKTEAFF. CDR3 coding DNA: TGTGCCTCCCAGGGTTGGAAGACTGAAGCTTTCTTT.

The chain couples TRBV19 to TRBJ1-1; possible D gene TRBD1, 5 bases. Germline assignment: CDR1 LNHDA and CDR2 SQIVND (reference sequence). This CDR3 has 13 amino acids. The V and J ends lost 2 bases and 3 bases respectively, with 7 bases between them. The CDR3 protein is CASSIKGYTEAFF. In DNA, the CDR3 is TGTGCCAGTAGTATAAAGGGGTACACTGAAGCTTTCTTT.

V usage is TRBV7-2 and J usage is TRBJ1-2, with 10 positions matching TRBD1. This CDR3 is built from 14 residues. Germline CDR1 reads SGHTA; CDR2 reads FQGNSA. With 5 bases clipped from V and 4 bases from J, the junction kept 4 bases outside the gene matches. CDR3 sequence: CASSRTGGAYGYTF. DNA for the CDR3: TGTGCCAGCAGCAGGACAGGGGGAGCCTATGGCTACACCTTC.

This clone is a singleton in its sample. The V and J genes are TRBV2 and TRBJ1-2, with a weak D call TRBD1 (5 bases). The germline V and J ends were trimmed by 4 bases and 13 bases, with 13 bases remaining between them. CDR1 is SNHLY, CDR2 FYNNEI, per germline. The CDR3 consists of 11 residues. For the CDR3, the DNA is TGTGCCAGCAGTGGCAGGGCGAAGGCCACCTTC. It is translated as CASSGRAKATF.

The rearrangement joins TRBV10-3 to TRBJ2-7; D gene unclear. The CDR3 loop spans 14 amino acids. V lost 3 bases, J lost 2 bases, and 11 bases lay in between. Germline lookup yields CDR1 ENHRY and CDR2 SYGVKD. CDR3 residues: CAISDPPTAYEQYV. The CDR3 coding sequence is TGTGCCATCAGTGACCCTCCCACGGCCTACGAGCAGTACGTC.

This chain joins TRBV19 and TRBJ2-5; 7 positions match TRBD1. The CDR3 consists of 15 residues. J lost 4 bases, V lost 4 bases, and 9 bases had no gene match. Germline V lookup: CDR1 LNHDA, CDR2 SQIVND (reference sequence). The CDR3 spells CASSSPRQGGETQYF. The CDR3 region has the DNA TGTGCCAGTAGTAGCCCCCGACAGGGCGGAGAGACCCAGTACTTC.

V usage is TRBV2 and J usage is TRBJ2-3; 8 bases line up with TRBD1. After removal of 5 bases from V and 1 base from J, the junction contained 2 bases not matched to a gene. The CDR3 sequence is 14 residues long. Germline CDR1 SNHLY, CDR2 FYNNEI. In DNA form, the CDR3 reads TGTGCCAGCAGTTTGGACAGGGGCACAGATACGCAGTATTTT. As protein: CASSLDRGTDTQYF. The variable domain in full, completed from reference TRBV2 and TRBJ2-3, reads EPEVTQTPSHQVTQMGQEVILRCVPISNHLYFYWYRQILGQKVEFLVSFYNNEISEKSEIFDDQFSVERPDGSNFTLKIRSTKLEDSAMYFCASSLDRGTDTQYFGPGTRLTVL.

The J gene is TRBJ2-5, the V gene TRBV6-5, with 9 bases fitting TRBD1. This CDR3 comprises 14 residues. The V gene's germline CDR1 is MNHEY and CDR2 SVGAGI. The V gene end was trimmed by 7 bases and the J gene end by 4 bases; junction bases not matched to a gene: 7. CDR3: CASIQDRGRETQYF. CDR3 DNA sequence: TGTGCCAGCATCCAGGACAGGGGTCGAGAGACCCAGTACTTC.

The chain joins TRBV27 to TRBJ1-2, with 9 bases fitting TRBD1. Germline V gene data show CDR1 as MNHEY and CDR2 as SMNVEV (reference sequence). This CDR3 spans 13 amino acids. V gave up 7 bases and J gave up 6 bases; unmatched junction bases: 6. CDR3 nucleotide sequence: TGTGCCAGCACCCTGGGACAGGGCCATGGCTACACCTTC. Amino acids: CASTLGQGHGYTF.

In nucleotides, the CDR3 is TGTGCCAGTAGTTTCCCGGGACAGGGAATGAACACTGAAGCTTTCTTT. It specifies CASSFPGQGMNTEAFF. The V call is TRBV19, the J call TRBJ1-1; 9 nucleotides agree with TRBD1. V trimming: 5 bases; J trimming: 0 bases; junction bases outside the gene matches: 7. Per the germline V gene, CDR1 is LNHDA and CDR2 is SQIVND (reference sequence). The CDR3 covers 16 residues.

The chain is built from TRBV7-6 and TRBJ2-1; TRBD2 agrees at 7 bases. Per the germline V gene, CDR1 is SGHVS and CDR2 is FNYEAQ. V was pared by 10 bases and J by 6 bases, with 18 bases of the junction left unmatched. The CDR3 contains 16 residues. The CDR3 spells CATRPVAGVNSNEQFF. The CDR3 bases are TGTGCCACCCGCCCCGTAGCGGGCGTCAATAGCAATGAGCAGTTCTTC. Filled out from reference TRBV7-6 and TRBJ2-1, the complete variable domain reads GAGVSQSPRYKVTKRGQDVALRCDPISGHVSLYWYRQALGQGPEFLTYFNYEAQQDKSGLPNDRFSAERPEGSISTLTIQRTEQRDSAMYRCATRPVAGVNSNEQFFGPGTRLTVL.

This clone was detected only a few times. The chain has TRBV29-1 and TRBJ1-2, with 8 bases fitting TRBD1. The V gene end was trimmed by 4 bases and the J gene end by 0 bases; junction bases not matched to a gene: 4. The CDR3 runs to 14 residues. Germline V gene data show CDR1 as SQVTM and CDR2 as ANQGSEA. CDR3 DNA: TGCAGCGTTGGGTGGACAGGGACTAACTATGGCTACACCTTC. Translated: CSVGWTGTNYGYTF.

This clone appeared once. CDR3 sequence: CASSPGHNRGNQPQHF. CDR3 sequence (DNA): TGTGCCAGTAGTCCGGGACACAATCGAGGCAATCAGCCCCAGCATTTT. The genes are TRBV19 and TRBJ1-5, with a weak D call TRBD1 (6 bases). From germline, CDR1 is LNHDA and CDR2 SQIVND (reference sequence). Trimming took 5 bases from V and 2 from J, leaving 16 bases between them. The CDR3 sequence is 16 residues long.

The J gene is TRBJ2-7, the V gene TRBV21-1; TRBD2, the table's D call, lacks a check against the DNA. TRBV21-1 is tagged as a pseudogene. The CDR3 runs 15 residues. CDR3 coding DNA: TGTGCCAGCAGCAAAGAGGATCAAAGCGACTACGAGCAGTACGTC. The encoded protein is CASSKEDQSDYEQYV.

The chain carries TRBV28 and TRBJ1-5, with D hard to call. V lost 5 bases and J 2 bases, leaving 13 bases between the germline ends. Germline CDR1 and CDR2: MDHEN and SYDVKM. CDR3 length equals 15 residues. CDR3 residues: CASSTIDGGNQPQHF. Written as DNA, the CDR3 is TGTGCCAGCAGTACGATCGACGGGGGCAATCAGCCCCAGCATTTT.

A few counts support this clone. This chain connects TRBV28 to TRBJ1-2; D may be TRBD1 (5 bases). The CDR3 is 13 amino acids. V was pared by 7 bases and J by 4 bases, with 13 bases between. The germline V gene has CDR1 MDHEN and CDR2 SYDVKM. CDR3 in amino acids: CASTSLGVYGYTF. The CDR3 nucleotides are TGTGCCAGCACCTCCCTAGGGGTCTATGGCTACACCTTC.

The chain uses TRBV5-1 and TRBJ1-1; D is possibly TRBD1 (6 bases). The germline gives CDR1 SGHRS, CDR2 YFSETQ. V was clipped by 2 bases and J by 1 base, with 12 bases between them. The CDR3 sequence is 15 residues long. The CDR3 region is CASSFDRMENTEAFF. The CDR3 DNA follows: TGCGCCAGCAGCTTCGACAGGATGGAGAACACTGAAGCTTTCTTT.

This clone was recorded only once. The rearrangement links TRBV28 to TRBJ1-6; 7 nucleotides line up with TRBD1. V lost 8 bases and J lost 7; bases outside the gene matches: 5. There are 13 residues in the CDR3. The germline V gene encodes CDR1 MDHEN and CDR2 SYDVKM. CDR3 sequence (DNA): TGTGCCAGCGGGACAGAGGTAAATTCACCCCTCCACTTT. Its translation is CASGTEVNSPLHF.

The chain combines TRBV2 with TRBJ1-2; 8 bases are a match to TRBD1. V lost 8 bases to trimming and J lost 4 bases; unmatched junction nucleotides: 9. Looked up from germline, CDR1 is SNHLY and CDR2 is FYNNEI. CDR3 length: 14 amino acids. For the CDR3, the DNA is TGTGCCAGCGGACCACAGGGGGTTGCCTATGGCTACACCTTC. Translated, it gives CASGPQGVAYGYTF. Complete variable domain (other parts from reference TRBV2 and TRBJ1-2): EPEVTQTPSHQVTQMGQEVILRCVPISNHLYFYWYRQILGQKVEFLVSFYNNEISEKSEIFDDQFSVERPDGSNFTLKIRSTKLEDSAMYFCASGPQGVAYGYTFGSGTRLTVV.

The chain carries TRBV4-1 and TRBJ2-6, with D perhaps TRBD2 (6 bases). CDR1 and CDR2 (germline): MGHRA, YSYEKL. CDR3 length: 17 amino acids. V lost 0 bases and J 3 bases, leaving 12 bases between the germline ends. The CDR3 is CASSQDGGLGGANVLTF. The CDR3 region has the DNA TGCGCCAGCAGCCAAGACGGGGGTCTGGGTGGGGCCAACGTCCTGACTTTC.